This is a list of T cell receptor beta chains from one sample in a study of T cell changes during pregnancy in multiple sclerosis. Profiling relied on immunoSEQ multiplex PCR, and the TCRdb table lists in-frame clones only, not all of them. This table holds under 45,000 clones, 88% found once. Sequencing used CD4+ T cells from peripheral blood mononuclear cells, obtained in the second trimester of pregnancy. All receptors derive from a female donor with multiple sclerosis, enrolled in a pregnancy study. CDR3s include the opening cysteine and the closing phenylalanine or tryptophan. The D gene is left open where the match is weak. Where a row states a size, it is once, few, many or the class of an expanded clone; other rows omit it.

d_gene: NA; abundance: NA; j_gene: TRBJ1-2; v_gene: TRBV6-6; CDR3aa: CASSRLSQYSYGYTF; CDR3nt: TGTGCCAGCAGTCGTTTGAGCCAATACAGCTATGGCTACACCTTC
d_gene: NA; abundance: NA; j_gene: TRBJ2-7; v_gene: TRBV10-3; CDR3aa: CASQGTPFPEQYF; CDR3nt: TGTGCCTCGCAGGGGACCCCCTTTCCCGAGCAGTACTTC
d_gene: NA; abundance: NA; j_gene: TRBJ2-1; v_gene: TRBV21-1; CDR3aa: CASRLLAGNHSYNEQFF; CDR3nt: TGTGCCAGCAGGTTACTAGCGGGAAATCACTCCTACAATGAGCAGTTCTTC
d_gene: TRBD1; abundance: NA; j_gene: TRBJ1-5; v_gene: TRBV6-5; CDR3aa: CASSLGQLNQPQHF; CDR3nt: TGTGCCAGCAGCCTGGGACAGTTAAATCAGCCCCAGCATTTT
d_gene: TRBD1; abundance: NA; j_gene: TRBJ2-1; v_gene: TRBV10-3; CDR3aa: CAISRQGANEQFF; CDR3nt: TGTGCCATCAGTAGACAGGGGGCAAATGAGCAGTTCTTC
d_gene: TRBD2; abundance: NA; j_gene: TRBJ2-1; v_gene: TRBV5-1; CDR3aa: CAGQEGTSSYNEQFF; CDR3nt: TGCGCAGGACAAGAAGGGACTAGCTCCTACAATGAGCAGTTCTTC
d_gene: NA; abundance: once; j_gene: TRBJ2-7; v_gene: TRBV20-1; CDR3aa: CSATKTSLQYF; CDR3nt: TGCAGTGCTACCAAGACTTCGCTTCAGTACTTC
d_gene: TRBD2; abundance: NA; j_gene: TRBJ2-2; v_gene: TRBV9; CDR3aa: CASSVLAGEAGELFF; CDR3nt: TGTGCCAGCAGCGTACTAGCGGGAGAGGCCGGGGAGCTGTTTTTT
d_gene: NA; abundance: NA; j_gene: TRBJ2-2; v_gene: TRBV19; CDR3aa: CASKGDGRGRELFF; CDR3nt: TGTGCCAGTAAAGGGGACGGCAGGGGACGCGAGCTGTTTTTT
d_gene: NA; abundance: NA; j_gene: TRBJ2-3; v_gene: TRBV28; CDR3aa: CASTFETSSTDTQYF; CDR3nt: TGTGCCAGCACTTTTGAGACTAGTAGCACAGATACGCAGTATTTT
d_gene: NA; abundance: NA; j_gene: TRBJ1-3; v_gene: TRBV6-5; CDR3aa: CASTRGVGGNTIYF; CDR3nt: TGTGCCAGCACCCGGGGGGTTGGTGGAAACACCATATATTTT
d_gene: TRBD2; abundance: once; j_gene: TRBJ2-7; v_gene: TRBV7-8; CDR3aa: CASSLEGLAGEQYF; CDR3nt: TGTGCCAGCAGCTTAGAGGGACTAGCGGGCGAGCAGTACTTC
d_gene: NA; abundance: NA; j_gene: TRBJ2-2; v_gene: TRBV19; CDR3aa: CASSIKSRSTGELFF; CDR3nt: TGTGCCAGTAGTATAAAGTCACGGTCCACCGGGGAGCTGTTTTTT
d_gene: TRBD2; abundance: NA; j_gene: TRBJ2-1; v_gene: TRBV11-3; CDR3aa: CASSLESSGSGNEQFF; CDR3nt: TGTGCCAGCAGCTTAGAATCTAGCGGGAGTGGCAATGAGCAGTTCTTC
d_gene: NA; abundance: few; j_gene: TRBJ1-1; v_gene: TRBV20-1; CDR3aa: CSARGHTEAFF; CDR3nt: TGCAGTGCTAGAGGGCACACTGAAGCTTTCTTT
d_gene: NA; abundance: NA; j_gene: TRBJ1-5; v_gene: TRBV28; CDR3aa: CASSPQQGRGNQPQHF; CDR3nt: TGTGCCAGCAGTCCCCAACAGGGCCGGGGCAATCAGCCCCAGCATTTT
d_gene: TRBD1; abundance: NA; j_gene: TRBJ2-7; v_gene: TRBV5-6; CDR3aa: CASSTPGQGAHEQYF; CDR3nt: TGTGCCAGCAGCACCCCGGGACAGGGAGCCCACGAGCAGTACTTC
d_gene: TRBD2; abundance: NA; j_gene: TRBJ2-3; v_gene: TRBV19; CDR3aa: CASSILAGAGTDTQYF; CDR3nt: TGTGCCAGTAGTATCTTAGCGGGAGCGGGCACAGATACGCAGTATTTT
d_gene: NA; abundance: NA; j_gene: TRBJ2-1; v_gene: TRBV7-9; CDR3aa: CASSLARAASSYNEQFF; CDR3nt: TGTGCCAGCAGCTTAGCGAGGGCAGCAAGCTCCTACAATGAGCAGTTCTTC
d_gene: NA; abundance: NA; j_gene: TRBJ2-3; v_gene: TRBV5-1; CDR3aa: CASSLGNLLADTQYF; CDR3nt: TGCGCCAGCAGCTTGGGCAACCTGCTTGCGGATACGCAGTATTTT
d_gene: TRBD2; abundance: NA; j_gene: TRBJ2-7; v_gene: TRBV5-1; CDR3aa: CASSSTSGSTYEQYF; CDR3nt: TGCGCCAGCAGCTCGACTAGCGGGAGTACGTACGAGCAGTACTTC
d_gene: TRBD1; abundance: NA; j_gene: TRBJ2-1; v_gene: TRBV16; CDR3aa: CASSRLRDSPYNEQFF; CDR3nt: TGTGCCAGCAGCCGCCTCCGGGACAGTCCCTACAATGAGCAGTTCTTC
d_gene: TRBD1; abundance: once; j_gene: TRBJ2-1; v_gene: TRBV28; CDR3aa: CASTPDPGQGYNEQFF; CDR3nt: TGTGCCAGCACCCCCGATCCGGGACAGGGATACAATGAGCAGTTCTTC
d_gene: NA; abundance: NA; j_gene: TRBJ1-5; v_gene: TRBV19; CDR3aa: CASKGRASAGQPQHF; CDR3nt: TGTGCCAGTAAGGGCAGGGCTAGTGCTGGGCAGCCCCAGCATTTT
d_gene: TRBD1; abundance: NA; j_gene: TRBJ1-1; v_gene: TRBV5-8; CDR3aa: CASSPSVTGGSTEAFF; CDR3nt: TGTGCCAGCAGCCCCTCCGTTACAGGGGGGTCCACTGAAGCTTTCTTT
d_gene: TRBD1; abundance: NA; j_gene: TRBJ1-2; v_gene: TRBV27; CDR3aa: CASSLSYRGGGDYGYTF; CDR3nt: TGTGCCAGCAGTTTATCATACAGGGGGGGAGGGGACTATGGCTACACCTTC
d_gene: TRBD2; abundance: NA; j_gene: TRBJ2-7; v_gene: TRBV7-2; CDR3aa: CASSLVGRLTYEQYF; CDR3nt: TGTGCCAGCAGCTTAGTCGGGAGGCTGACCTACGAGCAGTACTTC
d_gene: TRBD1; abundance: NA; j_gene: TRBJ1-5; v_gene: TRBV30; CDR3aa: CAWSPGQGSTGILNQPQHF; CDR3nt: TGTGCCTGGAGCCCGGGACAGGGATCTACGGGGATCCTAAATCAGCCCCAGCATTTT
d_gene: NA; abundance: NA; j_gene: TRBJ2-7; v_gene: TRBV25-1; CDR3aa: CASSPGLLYEQYF; CDR3nt: TGTGCCAGCAGCCCGGGACTCCTCTACGAGCAGTACTTC
d_gene: NA; abundance: NA; j_gene: TRBJ1-1; v_gene: TRBV7-2; CDR3aa: CASSPGWGGLGEAFF; CDR3nt: TGTGCCAGCAGCCCCGGCTGGGGGGGCCTAGGGGAAGCTTTCTTT
d_gene: NA; abundance: NA; j_gene: TRBJ2-2; v_gene: TRBV19; CDR3aa: CASISTGGRDTGELFF; CDR3nt: TGTGCCAGTATCTCTACGGGGGGCAGAGACACCGGGGAGCTGTTTTTT
d_gene: TRBD1; abundance: NA; j_gene: TRBJ1-4; v_gene: TRBV6-5; CDR3aa: CASSFRGMGEKLFF; CDR3nt: TGTGCCAGCAGTTTCAGGGGGATGGGAGAAAAACTGTTTTTT
d_gene: TRBD2; abundance: NA; j_gene: TRBJ2-3; v_gene: TRBV27; CDR3aa: CASSRAGGTYTQYF; CDR3nt: TGTGCCAGCAGTAGGGCGGGAGGGACGTATACGCAGTATTTT
d_gene: NA; abundance: NA; j_gene: TRBJ2-7; v_gene: TRBV6-1; CDR3aa: CASRLQGLPYEQYF; CDR3nt: TGTGCCAGCAGGCTCCAGGGGTTGCCCTACGAGCAGTACTTC
d_gene: NA; abundance: NA; j_gene: TRBJ2-5; v_gene: TRBV5-4; CDR3aa: CASSSTTGTQETQYF; CDR3nt: TGTGCCAGCAGCTCCACGACTGGAACCCAAGAGACCCAGTACTTC
d_gene: TRBD1; abundance: NA; j_gene: TRBJ2-5; v_gene: TRBV2; CDR3aa: CASRGTGIGQETQYF; CDR3nt: TGTGCCAGCAGGGGGACAGGGATAGGCCAAGAGACCCAGTACTTC
d_gene: NA; abundance: NA; j_gene: TRBJ1-1; v_gene: TRBV11-2; CDR3aa: CASSFGQNTEAFF; CDR3nt: TGTGCCAGCAGCTTCGGACAGAACACTGAAGCTTTCTTT
d_gene: TRBD2; abundance: NA; j_gene: TRBJ2-1; v_gene: TRBV28; CDR3aa: CASSSHHKLAGGFNEQFF; CDR3nt: TGTGCCAGCAGTTCACATCATAAACTAGCGGGAGGTTTTAATGAGCAGTTCTTC
d_gene: NA; abundance: NA; j_gene: TRBJ1-1; v_gene: TRBV6-1; CDR3aa: CASRTGRVNTEAFF; CDR3nt: TGTGCCAGCAGGACAGGCAGGGTCAACACTGAAGCTTTCTTT
d_gene: TRBD1; abundance: NA; j_gene: TRBJ1-2; v_gene: TRBV6-1; CDR3aa: CASTTSTGGYRGYTF; CDR3nt: TGTGCCAGCACTACCTCTACAGGGGGCTATCGTGGCTACACCTTC
d_gene: NA; abundance: NA; j_gene: TRBJ2-3; v_gene: TRBV9; CDR3aa: CASSVVSTDTQYF; CDR3nt: TGTGCCAGCAGCGTAGTAAGCACAGATACGCAGTATTTT
d_gene: NA; abundance: once; j_gene: TRBJ2-1; v_gene: TRBV4-2; CDR3aa: CASSQARPSSYNEQFF; CDR3nt: TGTGCCAGCAGCCAAGCAAGACCTAGCTCCTACAATGAGCAGTTCTTC
d_gene: NA; abundance: NA; j_gene: TRBJ1-1; v_gene: TRBV18; CDR3aa: CASSRQMNTEAFF; CDR3nt: TGTGCCAGCTCAAGACAGATGAACACTGAAGCTTTCTTT
d_gene: TRBD2; abundance: NA; j_gene: TRBJ2-7; v_gene: TRBV5-1; CDR3aa: CASSSTSGRALYEQYF; CDR3nt: TGCGCCAGCAGCTCGACGAGCGGGAGGGCCCTCTACGAGCAGTACTTC
d_gene: TRBD2; abundance: once; j_gene: TRBJ2-2; v_gene: TRBV5-4; CDR3aa: CASSLASGRAAGELFF; CDR3nt: TGTGCCAGCAGCTTGGCCAGCGGGAGGGCTGCCGGGGAGCTGTTTTTT
d_gene: TRBD2; abundance: NA; j_gene: TRBJ2-7; v_gene: TRBV5-6; CDR3aa: CASSSVAGEPYEQYF; CDR3nt: TGTGCCAGCAGCTCGGTAGCGGGAGAACCCTACGAGCAGTACTTC
d_gene: NA; abundance: NA; j_gene: TRBJ2-5; v_gene: TRBV5-1; CDR3aa: CASRRSGASGAQETQYF; CDR3nt: TGCGCCAGCAGGAGATCAGGGGCTAGCGGTGCCCAAGAGACCCAGTACTTC
d_gene: NA; abundance: few; j_gene: TRBJ2-4; v_gene: TRBV19; CDR3aa: CASKEQGIGKNIQYF; CDR3nt: TGTGCCAGTAAAGAACAGGGAATAGGCAAAAACATTCAGTACTTC
d_gene: NA; abundance: once; j_gene: TRBJ1-5; v_gene: TRBV19; CDR3aa: CASSQSSGYSNQPQHF; CDR3nt: TGTGCCAGTAGTCAATCGTCGGGTTATAGCAATCAGCCCCAACATTTT
d_gene: TRBD1; abundance: NA; j_gene: TRBJ1-5; v_gene: TRBV27; CDR3aa: CASSRTGQVNQPQHF; CDR3nt: TGTGCCAGCAGTCGGACAGGGCAGGTCAATCAGCCCCAGCATTTT
d_gene: TRBD2; abundance: NA; j_gene: TRBJ2-4; v_gene: TRBV19; CDR3aa: CASSIDGGLAGAGFGNIQYF; CDR3nt: TGTGCCAGTAGTATAGATGGGGGACTAGCGGGAGCGGGGTTTGGTAACATTCAGTACTTC
d_gene: TRBD2; abundance: NA; j_gene: TRBJ2-3; v_gene: TRBV29-1; CDR3aa: CSVTGLAGRGTDTQYF; CDR3nt: TGCAGCGTCACGGGACTAGCGGGAAGGGGGACAGATACGCAGTATTTT